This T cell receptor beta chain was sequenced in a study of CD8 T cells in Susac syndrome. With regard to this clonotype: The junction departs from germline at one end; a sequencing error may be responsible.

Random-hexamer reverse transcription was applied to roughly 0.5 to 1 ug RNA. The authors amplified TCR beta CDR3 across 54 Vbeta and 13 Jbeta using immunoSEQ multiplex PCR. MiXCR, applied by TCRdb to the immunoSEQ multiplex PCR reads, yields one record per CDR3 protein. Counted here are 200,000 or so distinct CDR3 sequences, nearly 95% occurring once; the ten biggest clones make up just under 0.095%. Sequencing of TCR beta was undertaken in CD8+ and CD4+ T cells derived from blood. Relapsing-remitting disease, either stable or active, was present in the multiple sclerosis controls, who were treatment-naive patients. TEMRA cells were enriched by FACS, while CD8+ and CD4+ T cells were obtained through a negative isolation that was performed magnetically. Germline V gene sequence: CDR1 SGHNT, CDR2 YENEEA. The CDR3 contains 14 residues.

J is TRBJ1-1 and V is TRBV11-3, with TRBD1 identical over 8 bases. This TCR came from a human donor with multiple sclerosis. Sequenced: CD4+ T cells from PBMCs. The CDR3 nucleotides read TGTGCCAGCAGCCTAGAGACAGGGGACACTGAAGCTTTCTTT. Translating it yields CASSLETGDTEAFF.